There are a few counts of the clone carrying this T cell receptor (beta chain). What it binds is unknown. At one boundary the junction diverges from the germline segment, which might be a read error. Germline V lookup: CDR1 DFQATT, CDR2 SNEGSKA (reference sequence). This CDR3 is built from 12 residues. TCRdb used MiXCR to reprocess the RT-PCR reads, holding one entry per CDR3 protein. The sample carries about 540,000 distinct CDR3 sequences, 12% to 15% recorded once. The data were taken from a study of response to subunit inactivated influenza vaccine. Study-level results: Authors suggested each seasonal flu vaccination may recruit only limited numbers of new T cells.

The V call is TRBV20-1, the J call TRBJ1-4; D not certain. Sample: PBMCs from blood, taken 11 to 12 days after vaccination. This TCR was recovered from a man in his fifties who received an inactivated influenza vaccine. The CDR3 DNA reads TGCAGTGCTAGACCAACAGACCCTGGGAACGTTTTT. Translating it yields CSARPTDPGNVF.